This record covers a single T cell receptor beta chain. How the authors handled the data: The authors estimated nucleated cell counts from reference gene primer amplification. Some clones are missing from TCRdb's copy, which holds only in-frame ones; the method was immunoSEQ multiplex PCR. That table gives V, J and clone size, and the DNA gave D and trimming. Of about 140,000 clones in the sample, around 85% were seen once. Cohorts were assigned according to the clinical history that participants reported. This entry belongs to a study of blood T cell repertoires in COVID-19. The germline CDR1 and CDR2 sequences are SGHRS and YFSETQ. The CDR3 consists of 14 residues. The J segment lost 3 bases and the V segment lost 0 bases, leaving 0 bases of the junction unmatched.

Sequencing was done on a sample of PBMCs or T cells enriched from blood (not recorded which). This TCR derives from a woman between 40 and 55 years old who had recovered from COVID-19. This chain uses TRBV5-1 with TRBJ2-3; 8 positions match TRBD2. CDR3 loop: CASSLASGTDTQYF. In nucleotides, the CDR3 is TGCGCCAGCAGCTTGGCTAGCGGGACAGATACGCAGTATTTT.